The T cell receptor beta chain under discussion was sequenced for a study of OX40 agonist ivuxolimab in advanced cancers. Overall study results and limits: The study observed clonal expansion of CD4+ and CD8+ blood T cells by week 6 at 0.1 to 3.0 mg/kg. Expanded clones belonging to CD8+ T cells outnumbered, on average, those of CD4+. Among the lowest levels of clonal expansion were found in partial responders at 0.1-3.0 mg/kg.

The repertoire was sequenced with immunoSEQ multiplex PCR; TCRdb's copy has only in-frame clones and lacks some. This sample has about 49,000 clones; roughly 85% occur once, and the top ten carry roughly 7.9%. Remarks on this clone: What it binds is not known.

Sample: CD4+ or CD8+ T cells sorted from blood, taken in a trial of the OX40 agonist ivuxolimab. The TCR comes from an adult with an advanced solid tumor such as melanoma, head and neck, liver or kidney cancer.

The CDR3 DNA reads as TGTGCCAGCAGCCAAGGGGAGGGGTTAGAGACCCAGTACTTC. Translated: CASSQGEGLETQYF. The genes are TRBV4-2 and TRBJ2-5; TRBD2 matches 7 bases. Germline V gene data show CDR1 as LGHNA and CDR2 as YNFKEQ. This CDR3 contains 14 residues. Losses at the gene ends were 1 base for V and 4 bases for J; bases not matched to a gene: 3.